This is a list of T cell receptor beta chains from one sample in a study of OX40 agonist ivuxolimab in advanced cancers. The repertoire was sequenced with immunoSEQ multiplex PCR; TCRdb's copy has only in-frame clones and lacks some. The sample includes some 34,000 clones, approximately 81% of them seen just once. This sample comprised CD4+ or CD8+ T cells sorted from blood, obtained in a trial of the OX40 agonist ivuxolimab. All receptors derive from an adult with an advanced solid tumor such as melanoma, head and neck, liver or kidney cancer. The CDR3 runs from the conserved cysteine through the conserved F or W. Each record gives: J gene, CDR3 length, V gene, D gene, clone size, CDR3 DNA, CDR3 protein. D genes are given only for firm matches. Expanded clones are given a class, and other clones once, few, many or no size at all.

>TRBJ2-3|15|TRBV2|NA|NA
TGTGCCAGCAGTGAATTTAGGGGGGGGGCAGATACGCAGTATTTT
CASSEFRGGADTQYF
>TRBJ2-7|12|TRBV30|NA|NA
TGTGCCTGGAGTGTACCGGATTACGAGCAGTACTTC
CAWSVPDYEQYF
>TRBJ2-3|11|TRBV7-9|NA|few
TGTGCCAGCGGAAACACAGATACGCAGTATTTT
CASGNTDTQYF
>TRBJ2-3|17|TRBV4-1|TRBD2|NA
TGCGCCAGCAGCCAAGTCATTCGCGGGAGTGGAGCAGATACGCAGTATTTT
CASSQVIRGSGADTQYF
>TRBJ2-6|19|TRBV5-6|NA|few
TGTGCCAGCAGCTTCCGGGGAGCGTTCAGGAACTCTGGGGCCAACGTCCTGACTTTC
CASSFRGAFRNSGANVLTF
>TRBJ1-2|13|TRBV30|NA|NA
TGTGCCTGGAGTGTACCCGGGTTCAGGGGCTACACCTTC
CAWSVPGFRGYTF
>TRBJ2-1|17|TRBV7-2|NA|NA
TGTGCCAGCAGCTCCCCTCCAGAGCACCTCTCCTACAATGAGCAGTTCTTC
CASSSPPEHLSYNEQFF
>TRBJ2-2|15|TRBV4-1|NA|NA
TGCGCCAGCAGCCTGCTGGAGGTTGCCACCGGGGAGCTGTTTTTT
CASSLLEVATGELFF
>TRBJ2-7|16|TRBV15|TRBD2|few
TGTGCCACCAGCAGAGAACTAGCGGGAGGGCCGGACGAGCAGTACTTC
CATSRELAGGPDEQYF
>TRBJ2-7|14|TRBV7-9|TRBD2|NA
TGTGCCAGCAGCCTCACTAGCGGGGCCTACGAGCAGTACTTC
CASSLTSGAYEQYF
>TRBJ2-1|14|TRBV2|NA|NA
TGTGCCAGCAGTACTAGTGGCTCTTACAATGAGCAGTTCTTC
CASSTSGSYNEQFF
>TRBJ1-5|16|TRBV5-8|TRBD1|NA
TGTGCCAGCAGCAGATCAGACAGGGGGTGGGATCAGCCCCAGCATTTT
CASSRSDRGWDQPQHF
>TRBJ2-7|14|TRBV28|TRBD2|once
TGTGCCAGCAAGCGAGCGGGGGGCTCCTACGAGCAGTACTTC
CASKRAGGSYEQYF
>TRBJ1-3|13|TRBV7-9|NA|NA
TGTGCCAGCAACGGACAGTCTGGAAACACCATATATTTT
CASNGQSGNTIYF
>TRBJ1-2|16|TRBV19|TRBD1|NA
TGTGCCAGTAGTCTCCCCGGGACAGGGCACAACTATGGCTACACCTTC
CASSLPGTGHNYGYTF
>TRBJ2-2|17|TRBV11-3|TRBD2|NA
TGTGCCAGCAGCTCCCCAGTGGGCGGGAGCGGCACCGGGGAGCTGTTTTTT
CASSSPVGGSGTGELFF
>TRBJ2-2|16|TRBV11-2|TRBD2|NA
TGTGCCAGCAGCTTCTGGCTAGCGGGAGGAGGCGGGGAGCTGTTTTTT
CASSFWLAGGGGELFF
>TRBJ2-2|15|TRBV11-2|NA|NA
TGTGCCAGCAGCGCTATTGCCCTCTCCACCGGGGAGCTGTTTTTT
CASSAIALSTGELFF
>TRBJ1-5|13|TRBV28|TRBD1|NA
TGTGCCAGCAGGAGGACAGGGATGCAGTCCCAGCATTTT
CASRRTGMQSQHF
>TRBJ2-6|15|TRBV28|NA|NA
TGTGCCAGCAGTATGACCTGGGCTGGGGCCAACGTCCTGACTTTC
CASSMTWAGANVLTF
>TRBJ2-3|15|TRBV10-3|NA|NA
TGTGCCATCAGTGAGCTAAGGGGGAGCACAGATACGCAGTATTTT
CAISELRGSTDTQYF
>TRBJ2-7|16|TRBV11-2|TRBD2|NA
TGTGCCAGCAGCCCCCTGGGAGGGGACCATTACTACGAGCAGTACTTC
CASSPLGGDHYYEQYF
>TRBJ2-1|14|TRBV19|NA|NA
TGTGCCAGTAGTCCGGGACAATTCTACAATGAGCAGTTCTTC
CASSPGQFYNEQFF
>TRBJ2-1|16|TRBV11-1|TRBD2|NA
TGTGCCAGCAGCTTAGCGCGGGGGAGCTCCTACAATGAGCAGTTCTTC
CASSLARGSSYNEQFF
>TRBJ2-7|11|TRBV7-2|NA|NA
TGTGCCAGCAGCTTCGGTGGCGAGCAGTACTTC
CASSFGGEQYF
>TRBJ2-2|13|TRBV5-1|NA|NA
TGCGCCAGCAGGCAGGGGAACACCGGGGAGCTGTTTTTT
CASRQGNTGELFF
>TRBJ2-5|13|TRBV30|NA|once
TGTGCCTGGAGTGTAGGGGACCGGGGGACCCAGTACTTC
CAWSVGDRGTQYF
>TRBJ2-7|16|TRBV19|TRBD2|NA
TGTGCCAGTAGTACCCTAGCGGGAAATTTACCCTACGAGCAGTACTTC
CASSTLAGNLPYEQYF
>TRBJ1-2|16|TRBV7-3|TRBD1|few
TGTGCCAGCAGCTTAGGGACAGGGTCTGACTCAGATGGCTACACCTTC
CASSLGTGSDSDGYTF
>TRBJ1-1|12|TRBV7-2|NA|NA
TGTGCCAGCAGCTTCAAGAACACTGAAGCTTTCTTT
CASSFKNTEAFF
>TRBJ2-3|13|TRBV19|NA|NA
TGTGCCAGTAGTGCCCCCCCCACAGATACGCAGTATTTT
CASSAPPTDTQYF
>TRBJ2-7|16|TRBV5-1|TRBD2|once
TGCGCCAGCAGCTCAGCTAGCGGGATCAACCTCTACGAGCAGTACTTC
CASSSASGINLYEQYF
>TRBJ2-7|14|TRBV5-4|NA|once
TGTGCCAGCAGCTTTGGGGGGAGAGCCTACGAGCAGTACTTC
CASSFGGRAYEQYF
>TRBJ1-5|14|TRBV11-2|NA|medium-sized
TGTGCCAGCAGCTTTGCGGATAGCAATCAGCCCCAGCATTTT
CASSFADSNQPQHF
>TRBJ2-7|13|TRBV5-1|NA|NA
TGCGCCAGCAGCAGGGACACTGCCTACGAGCAGTACTTC
CASSRDTAYEQYF
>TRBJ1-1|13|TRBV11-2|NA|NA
TGTGCCAGCAGCTTAGGACGGAGCACTGAAGCTTTCTTT
CASSLGRSTEAFF
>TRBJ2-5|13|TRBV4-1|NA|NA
TGCGCCAGCAGCCAAGGGCCTGGGGAGACCCAGTACTTC
CASSQGPGETQYF
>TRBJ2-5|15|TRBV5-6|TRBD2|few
TGTGCCAGCAGCCCGCGCGGGGGGATGGGCGAGACCCAGTACTTC
CASSPRGGMGETQYF
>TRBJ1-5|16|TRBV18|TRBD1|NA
TGTGCCAGCTCACCAATAATGGCAGGGGGGGATCAGCCCCAGCATTTT
CASSPIMAGGDQPQHF
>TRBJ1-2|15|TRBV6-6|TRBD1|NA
TGTGCCAGCAGTGACCCCCCAGGGACAGGGAAAGGCTACACCTTC
CASSDPPGTGKGYTF
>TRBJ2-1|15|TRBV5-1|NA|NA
TGCGCCAGCAGTTCGACGGACGGTGCCTACAATGAGCAGTTCTTC
CASSSTDGAYNEQFF
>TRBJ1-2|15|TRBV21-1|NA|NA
TGTGCCAGCAGCAAAGCCCGGACTTTCCTCTATGGCTACACCTTC
CASSKARTFLYGYTF
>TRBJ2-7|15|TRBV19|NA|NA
TGTGCCAGTAGTCGATCAGTCCTCGTCGGGCACGAGCAGTACTTC
CASSRSVLVGHEQYF
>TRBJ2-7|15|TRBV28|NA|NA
TGTGCCAGCAGTTTTCGGCAGGGGTTCTCCTACGAGCAGTACTTC
CASSFRQGFSYEQYF
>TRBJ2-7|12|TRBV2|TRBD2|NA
TGTGCCAGCGGGAGCGGGACTTACGAGCAGTACTTC
CASGSGTYEQYF
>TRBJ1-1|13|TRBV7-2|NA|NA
TGTGCCAGCAGCTTAGGGCCAGGGCTTGAAGCTTTCTTT
CASSLGPGLEAFF
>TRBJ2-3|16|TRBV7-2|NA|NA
TGTGCCAGCAGCTTAGGGTTGCTGTCGGAGACAGATACGCAGTATTTT
CASSLGLLSETDTQYF
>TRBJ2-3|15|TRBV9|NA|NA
TGTGCCAGCAGCTCAGACCAGTTTAGCACAGATACGCAGTATTTT
CASSSDQFSTDTQYF
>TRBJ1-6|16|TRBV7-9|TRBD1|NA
TGTGCCAGCAGCCTAATTACCGGGACAGGGGATTCACCCCTCCACTTT
CASSLITGTGDSPLHF
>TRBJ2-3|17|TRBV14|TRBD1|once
TGTGCCAGCAGCCAAGATCCCCGGACAGGGAGCACAGATACGCAGTATTTT
CASSQDPRTGSTDTQYF
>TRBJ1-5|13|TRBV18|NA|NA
TGTGCCAGCTCATACGACAGCTATCGGCCCCAGCATTTT
CASSYDSYRPQHF
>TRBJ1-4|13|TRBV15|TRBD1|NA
TGTGCCACCAGTCAGGGGGGTCGTGAAAAACTGTTTTTT
CATSQGGREKLFF
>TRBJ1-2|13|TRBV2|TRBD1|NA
TGTGCCAGCAGTTGGGACAGGAACTATGGCTACACCTTC
CASSWDRNYGYTF
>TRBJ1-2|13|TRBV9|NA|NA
TGTGCCAGCAGCGTAGGACCCGCCGCTGGCTACACCTTC
CASSVGPAAGYTF
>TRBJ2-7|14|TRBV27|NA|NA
TGTGCCAGCAGTCCGCGAAGGGATCCGGACGAGCAGTACTTC
CASSPRRDPDEQYF
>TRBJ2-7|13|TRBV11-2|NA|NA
TGTGCCAGCCGTCGGGGGAGCTCCTACGAGCAGTACTTC
CASRRGSSYEQYF